The rows below give T cell receptor beta chains drawn from one sample of a study of blood T cells in healthy people across ages. Using its own MiXCR run on the 5' RACE reads, TCRdb lists one record per CDR3 protein. Here the sample spans 1.5 million to 2 million distinct CDR3 sequences, more than 35% being singletons. Sequences were obtained from blood. The receptors derive from a human donor in good health. The CDR3 runs from the conserved cysteine through the conserved F or W. A D gene is named only where the DNA matches it firmly. Clone size appears in some rows only: once, few, many, or a class for an expanded clone.

CDR3 protein: CASSLVPGTYYGYTF; CDR3 DNA: TGTGCCAGCAGCTTAGTCCCCGGGACATATTATGGCTACACCTTC; clone size: -; D gene: -; V gene: TRBV7-2; J gene: TRBJ1-2
CDR3 protein: CASSPGTNYNEQFF; CDR3 DNA: TGCGCCAGCAGCCCCGGGACAAATTACAATGAGCAGTTCTTC; clone size: many; D gene: -; V gene: TRBV5-1; J gene: TRBJ2-1
CDR3 protein: CASKVIGGGKRDTEAFF; CDR3 DNA: TGTGCCAGCAAAGTGATCGGTGGGGGTAAGCGGGACACTGAAGCTTTCTTT; clone size: -; D gene: -; V gene: TRBV2; J gene: TRBJ1-1
CDR3 protein: CASSQQRDSTYSGANVLTF; CDR3 DNA: TGCGCCAGCAGCCAACAAAGGGACAGCACTTACTCTGGGGCCAACGTCCTGACTTTC; clone size: -; D gene: TRBD1; V gene: TRBV4-3; J gene: TRBJ2-6
CDR3 protein: CSVATDTQYF; CDR3 DNA: TGCAGCGTTGCTACAGATACGCAGTATTTT; clone size: many; D gene: -; V gene: TRBV29-1; J gene: TRBJ2-3
CDR3 protein: CASLRTGQGMYEQYF; CDR3 DNA: TGTGCCAGTCTTCGGACGGGACAGGGGATGTACGAGCAGTACTTC; clone size: -; D gene: TRBD1; V gene: TRBV6-6; J gene: TRBJ2-7
CDR3 protein: CASSLSTPVLGQYF; CDR3 DNA: TGTGCCAGCAGTTTATCCACGCCTGTACTAGGGCAGTACTTC; clone size: -; D gene: -; V gene: TRBV27; J gene: TRBJ2-5
CDR3 protein: CSARRLPGQGIYNEQFF; CDR3 DNA: TGCAGTGCTAGACGACTTCCGGGACAGGGGATTTACAATGAGCAGTTCTTC; clone size: few; D gene: TRBD1; V gene: TRBV20-1; J gene: TRBJ2-1
CDR3 protein: CSARQANSYEQYF; CDR3 DNA: TGCAGTGCTAGACAGGCCAACTCCTACGAGCAGTACTTC; clone size: few; D gene: -; V gene: TRBV20-1; J gene: TRBJ2-7
CDR3 protein: CASRPYRGTDTQYF; CDR3 DNA: TGTGCCAGCAGGCCTTACAGGGGGACAGATACGCAGTATTTT; clone size: many; D gene: TRBD1; V gene: TRBV28; J gene: TRBJ2-3
CDR3 protein: CSVEPPDVNTEAFF; CDR3 DNA: TGCAGCGTTGAGCCGCCGGATGTGAACACTGAAGCTTTCTTT; clone size: -; D gene: -; V gene: TRBV29-1; J gene: TRBJ1-1
CDR3 protein: CASSTPRGHYGYTF; CDR3 DNA: TGTGCCAGCAGCACACCCAGGGGGCACTATGGCTACACCTTC; clone size: -; D gene: TRBD1; V gene: TRBV11-2; J gene: TRBJ1-2
CDR3 protein: CSVVPEETQYF; CDR3 DNA: TGCAGCGTTGTGCCCGAAGAGACCCAGTACTTC; clone size: few; D gene: -; V gene: TRBV29-1; J gene: TRBJ2-5
CDR3 protein: CASSLVPSGGHNEQFF; CDR3 DNA: TGTGCCAGCAGCTTAGTCCCTAGCGGGGGCCACAATGAGCAGTTCTTC; clone size: once; D gene: TRBD2; V gene: TRBV7-2; J gene: TRBJ2-1
CDR3 protein: CAWSVWDLNQPQHF; CDR3 DNA: TGTGCCTGGAGTGTCTGGGACCTTAATCAGCCCCAGCATTTT; clone size: -; D gene: -; V gene: TRBV30; J gene: TRBJ1-5
CDR3 protein: CASSLRPWNTEAFF; CDR3 DNA: TGTGCCAGCAGCCTCCGGCCTTGGAACACTGAAGCTTTCTTT; clone size: -; D gene: -; V gene: TRBV5-5; J gene: TRBJ1-1
CDR3 protein: CASSLALAGNYGYTF; CDR3 DNA: TGTGCCAGCAGCTTAGCGTTGGCAGGAAACTATGGCTACACCTTC; clone size: -; D gene: -; V gene: TRBV7-8; J gene: TRBJ1-2
CDR3 protein: CAITGADFPSSYEQYF; CDR3 DNA: TGTGCCATAACAGGGGCCGACTTTCCGAGCTCCTACGAGCAGTACTTC; clone size: few; D gene: TRBD1; V gene: TRBV5-7; J gene: TRBJ2-7
CDR3 protein: CASSQDFVGTEAFF; CDR3 DNA: TGCGCCAGCAGCCAAGACTTCGTTGGCACTGAAGCTTTCTTT; clone size: -; D gene: -; V gene: TRBV4-1; J gene: TRBJ1-1
CDR3 protein: CSATIQEGYGYTF; CDR3 DNA: TGCAGTGCTACCATACAGGAGGGGTATGGCTACACCTTC; clone size: -; D gene: -; V gene: TRBV20-1; J gene: TRBJ1-2
CDR3 protein: CASSLNGDTIAYEQYF; CDR3 DNA: TGTGCCAGCAGCTTAAACGGGGACACAATCGCCTACGAGCAGTACTTC; clone size: -; D gene: -; V gene: TRBV11-2; J gene: TRBJ2-7
CDR3 protein: CASSLRGPASSYNEQFF; CDR3 DNA: TGTGCCAGCAGTTTAAGGGGGCCGGCTAGCTCCTACAATGAGCAGTTCTTC; clone size: -; D gene: TRBD1; V gene: TRBV27; J gene: TRBJ2-1
CDR3 protein: CASSLLNGLAPSDTQYF; CDR3 DNA: TGCGCCAGCAGCTTGTTAAACGGACTAGCCCCATCTGATACGCAGTATTTT; clone size: few; D gene: TRBD2; V gene: TRBV5-1; J gene: TRBJ2-3
CDR3 protein: CASSFRGGQSYNEQFF; CDR3 DNA: TGTGCCAGCAGCTTCCGCGGGGGGCAGTCCTACAATGAGCAGTTCTTC; clone size: once; D gene: TRBD2; V gene: TRBV7-9; J gene: TRBJ2-1
CDR3 protein: CASSPPTSGGAVDEQYF; CDR3 DNA: TGTGCCAGCAGCCCCCCGACTAGCGGGGGGGCCGTTGATGAGCAGTATTTT; clone size: -; D gene: TRBD2; V gene: TRBV7-9; J gene: TRBJ2-3
CDR3 protein: CASNQGASGGDTGELFF; CDR3 DNA: TGCGCCAGCAACCAAGGGGCTAGCGGGGGGGACACCGGGGAGCTGTTTTTT; clone size: -; D gene: TRBD2; V gene: TRBV4-3; J gene: TRBJ2-2
CDR3 protein: CASSIQQGAGTDTQYF; CDR3 DNA: TGCGCCAGCAGCATACAACAGGGGGCTGGCACAGATACGCAGTATTTT; clone size: few; D gene: TRBD1; V gene: TRBV5-1; J gene: TRBJ2-3
CDR3 protein: CSVGSIRGYTF; CDR3 DNA: TGCAGCGTAGGCAGTATAAGAGGCTACACCTTC; clone size: few; D gene: -; V gene: TRBV29-1; J gene: TRBJ1-2
CDR3 protein: CASSVPFGGQETQYF; CDR3 DNA: TGTGCCAGCAGTGTTCCCTTTGGGGGTCAAGAGACCCAGTACTTC; clone size: -; D gene: -; V gene: TRBV12-3/TRBV12-4; J gene: TRBJ2-5
CDR3 protein: CATSREKGRLTYEQYF; CDR3 DNA: TGTGCCACCAGCAGAGAGAAAGGAAGACTAACCTACGAGCAGTACTTC; clone size: few; D gene: -; V gene: TRBV15; J gene: TRBJ2-7
CDR3 protein: CASSYGGVEREQYF; CDR3 DNA: TGTGCCAGCAGTTACGGGGGGGTCGAGCGCGAGCAGTACTTC; clone size: many; D gene: TRBD2; V gene: TRBV6-5; J gene: TRBJ2-7
CDR3 protein: CASSSLLGTKNIQYF; CDR3 DNA: TGTGCCAGCAGCTCTCTGCTGGGTACCAAAAACATTCAGTACTTC; clone size: -; D gene: -; V gene: TRBV5-6; J gene: TRBJ2-4
CDR3 protein: CSARDPSGQGNSPLHF; CDR3 DNA: TGCAGTGCTAGAGATCCCTCGGGACAGGGAAATTCACCCCTCCACTTT; clone size: -; D gene: TRBD1; V gene: TRBV20-1; J gene: TRBJ1-6
CDR3 protein: CASSSHLAPGNYGYTF; CDR3 DNA: TGTGCCAGCAGCTCTCATCTTGCCCCAGGGAACTATGGCTACACCTTC; clone size: -; D gene: -; V gene: TRBV27; J gene: TRBJ1-2
CDR3 protein: CASSQDPAQGVWETQYF; CDR3 DNA: TGTGCCAGCAGCCAAGATCCCGCACAGGGGGTGTGGGAGACCCAGTACTTC; clone size: few; D gene: TRBD1; V gene: TRBV4-2; J gene: TRBJ2-5
CDR3 protein: CSAPSQGEQYF; CDR3 DNA: TGCAGTGCACCCTCCCAGGGAGAGCAGTACTTC; clone size: few; D gene: -; V gene: TRBV20-1; J gene: TRBJ2-7
CDR3 protein: CATSGVGQGTFGANVLTF; CDR3 DNA: TGTGCCACCAGTGGAGTAGGACAGGGGACTTTTGGGGCCAACGTCCTGACTTTC; clone size: few; D gene: TRBD1; V gene: TRBV24-1; J gene: TRBJ2-6
CDR3 protein: CAIRAETDTQYF; CDR3 DNA: TGTGCCATCAGGGCCGAGACAGATACGCAGTATTTT; clone size: few; D gene: -; V gene: TRBV10-3; J gene: TRBJ2-3
CDR3 protein: CASSMGTSGVQETQYF; CDR3 DNA: TGTGCCAGCAGCATGGGGACTAGCGGGGTCCAAGAGACCCAGTACTTC; clone size: few; D gene: TRBD2; V gene: TRBV11-1; J gene: TRBJ2-5
CDR3 protein: CVSSKTTSGNTDTQYF; CDR3 DNA: TGCGTCAGCAGCAAAACGACTAGCGGTAACACAGATACGCAGTATTTT; clone size: once; D gene: TRBD2; V gene: TRBV5-1; J gene: TRBJ2-3
CDR3 protein: CATQGTGFNEQFF; CDR3 DNA: TGTGCCACGCAAGGGACAGGGTTCAATGAGCAGTTCTTC; clone size: -; D gene: TRBD1; V gene: TRBV28; J gene: TRBJ2-1
CDR3 protein: CASSPLGGAGDGYTF; CDR3 DNA: TGTGCCAGCAGCCCCCTGGGGGGGGCGGGGGATGGCTACACCTTC; clone size: -; D gene: -; V gene: TRBV28; J gene: TRBJ1-2
CDR3 protein: CASSFQGSGGEKLFF; CDR3 DNA: TGTGCCAGCAGCTTCCAGGGAAGCGGCGGGGAAAAACTGTTTTTT; clone size: -; D gene: -; V gene: TRBV7-2; J gene: TRBJ1-4
CDR3 protein: CASSQEAVIITSTDTQYF; CDR3 DNA: TGTGCCAGCAGCCAAGAAGCGGTCATAATCACTAGCACAGATACGCAGTATTTT; clone size: few; D gene: -; V gene: TRBV3-1; J gene: TRBJ2-3
CDR3 protein: CASSPARDEQYF; CDR3 DNA: TGTGCCAGCAGTCCCGCTCGGGACGAGCAGTACTTC; clone size: -; D gene: -; V gene: TRBV3-1; J gene: TRBJ2-7
CDR3 protein: CASSDSPGTGCFQPQHF; CDR3 DNA: TGTGCCAGCAGTGACTCCCCCGGGACAGGGTGTTTTCAGCCCCAGCATTTT; clone size: -; D gene: TRBD1; V gene: TRBV6-4; J gene: TRBJ1-5